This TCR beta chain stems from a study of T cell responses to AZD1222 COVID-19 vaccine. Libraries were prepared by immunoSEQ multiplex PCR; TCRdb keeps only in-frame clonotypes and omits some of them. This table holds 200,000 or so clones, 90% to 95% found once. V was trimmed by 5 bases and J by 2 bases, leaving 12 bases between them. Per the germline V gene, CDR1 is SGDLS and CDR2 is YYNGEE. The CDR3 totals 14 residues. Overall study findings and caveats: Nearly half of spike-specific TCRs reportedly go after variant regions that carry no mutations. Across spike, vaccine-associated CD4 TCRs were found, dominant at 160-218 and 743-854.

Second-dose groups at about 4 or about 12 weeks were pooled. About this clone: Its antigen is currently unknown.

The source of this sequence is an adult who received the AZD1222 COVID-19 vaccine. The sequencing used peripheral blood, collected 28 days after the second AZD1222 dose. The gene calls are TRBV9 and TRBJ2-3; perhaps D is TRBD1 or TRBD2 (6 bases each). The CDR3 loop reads CASRRGGTTDTQYF. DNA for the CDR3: TGTGCCAGCAGACGAGGGGGGACCACAGATACGCAGTATTTT.